The 32 T cell receptor beta chains presented below share a single source sample, sequenced in a study of CD8 T cells in Susac syndrome. Random hexamers were used to reverse transcribe the RNA input (about 0.5 to 1 ug). In TCRdb, the immunoSEQ multiplex PCR reads were re-called with MiXCR into one record per CDR3 protein. This repertoire shows over 200,000 distinct CDR3 sequences, around 95% found once; its top ten account for approximately 0.081%. The sample consisted of CD4+ T cells from PBMCs. The receptors come from a human donor with multiple sclerosis.

V is TRBV29-1 and J is TRBJ2-5; D may match TRBD1 or TRBD2 (7 bases each). The germline V gene encodes CDR1 SQVTM and CDR2 ANQGSEA. The CDR3 spans 16 residues. Trimming took 0 bases from V and 5 from J, leaving 19 bases between them. The chain's CDR3 is CSVEDQGRGLWETQYF. CDR3 DNA sequence: TGCAGCGTTGAAGATCAGGGGAGGGGGCTGTGGGAGACCCAGTACTTC.

V is TRBV20-1 and J is TRBJ1-1, with D unresolved. This CDR3 has 14 residues. Between the trimmed V and J ends, which lost 3 bases and 0 bases, there was a span of 11 bases. Germline loops: CDR1 DFQATT, CDR2 SNEGSKA (reference sequence). This chain's CDR3 is CSASQQTLNTEAFF. The CDR3 region has the DNA TGCAGTGCTAGTCAGCAGACTTTGAACACTGAAGCTTTCTTT.

The chain couples TRBV25-1 to TRBJ1-3; no firm D call. This CDR3 is 14 amino acids long. V was shortened by 5 bases and J by 5 bases, with 13 bases between the two germline ends. From germline, CDR1 is MGHDK and CDR2 SYGVNS. CDR3 residues: CASSRTASRNTIYF. The CDR3 nucleotides read TGTGCCAGCAGTAGAACAGCCTCCCGAAACACCATATATTTT.

This chain joins TRBV2 and TRBJ1-1; no firm D call. The V and J ends lost 6 bases and 0 bases respectively, with 17 bases between them. In germline, CDR1 is SNHLY, CDR2 FYNNEI. This CDR3 contains 16 residues. CDR3 region: CASSPTNGLMNTEAFF. DNA of the CDR3: TGTGCCAGCAGCCCTACGAACGGACTCATGAACACTGAAGCTTTCTTT.

The CDR3 region has the DNA TGTGCCAGCAGCGCCCAGGGCGGCTCACCCCTCCACTTT. Protein sequence: CASSAQGGSPLHF. This rearrangement joins TRBV9 to TRBJ1-6, with TRBD1 as a possible D gene (5 bases). The CDR3 is 13 residues long. The germline CDR1 and CDR2 sequences are SGDLS and YYNGEE. Between the trimmed V and J ends, which lost 3 bases and 10 bases, there was a span of 11 bases.

V usage is TRBV20-1 and J usage is TRBJ1-2; the D gene is possibly TRBD1 (5 bases). The V and J ends lost 3 bases and 7 bases respectively, with 21 bases between them. There are 15 residues in the CDR3. Germline lookup yields CDR1 DFQATT and CDR2 SNEGSKA (reference sequence). The CDR3 sequence is CSASGTGYKGSGYTF. Here the CDR3 DNA reads TGCAGTGCTAGCGGAACAGGATACAAGGGAAGTGGCTACACCTTC.

The chain carries TRBV30 and TRBJ2-3; tentatively, D is TRBD1 or TRBD2 (6 bases each). V dropped 4 bases and J dropped 0 bases, with 11 bases sitting between them. Germline CDR1 GTSNPN, CDR2 SVGIG (reference sequence). The CDR3 is 14 amino acids. Here the CDR3 DNA reads TGTGCCTGGAAAGGGGGGTTTAGCACAGATACGCAGTATTTT. Its translation is CAWKGGFSTDTQYF.

The chain joins TRBV7-8 to TRBJ2-5; D ambiguous. Germline V gene lookup returns CDR1 SGHVS and CDR2 FQNEAQ. The V gene lost 5 bases and the J gene lost 5 bases, with 18 bases spanning the gap. The CDR3 spans 15 residues. CDR3 in DNA: TGTGCCAGCAGCCTAGTTGCCGACTTTAAGGAGACCCAGTACTTC. It codes for CASSLVADFKETQYF.

CDR3 bases: TGTGCCAGCAGCTTAGCCACGGGGTCGGCCTACGAGCAGTACTTC. This codes for CASSLATGSAYEQYF. The chain has TRBV7-8 and TRBJ2-7, with D possibly TRBD2 on 5 matching bases. CDR1 is SGHVS and CDR2 is FQNEAQ in the germline V gene. V shed 0 bases and J shed 2 bases, with 11 bases lying between them. This CDR3 has 15 amino acids.

This rearrangement joins TRBV30 to TRBJ1-6; maybe TRBD1 (6 bases). Trimming took 0 bases from V and 6 from J, leaving 12 bases between them. The V gene's germline CDR1 is GTSNPN and CDR2 SVGIG (reference sequence). The CDR3 length is 15 residues. Written as DNA, the CDR3 is TGTGCCTGGAGTGTAAATGTCAGGGGTAATTCACCCCTCCACTTT. This translates into CAWSVNVRGNSPLHF.

The chain joins TRBV11-2 to TRBJ1-3; possible D gene TRBD1, 6 bases. Looked up from germline, CDR1 is SGHAT and CDR2 is FQNNGV. The CDR3 runs 16 residues. Deletions cut 1 base from V and 0 bases from J, with 10 bases between. The CDR3 DNA follows: TGTGCCAGCAGCTTAGCGGGGGCTAGCTCTGGAAACACCATATATTTT. As protein: CASSLAGASSGNTIYF. The whole variable domain, remainder taken from reference TRBV11-2 and TRBJ1-3, is EAGVAQSPRYKIIEKRQSVAFWCNPISGHATLYWYQQILGQGPKLLIQFQNNGVVDDSQLPKDRFSAERLKGVDSTLKIQPAKLEDSAVYLCASSLAGASSGNTIYFGEGSWLTVV.

The chain is built from TRBV9 and TRBJ2-7; D ambiguous. Per the germline V gene, CDR1 is SGDLS and CDR2 is YYNGEE. This CDR3 comprises 15 residues. V was clipped by 0 bases and J by 0 bases, with 10 bases between them. In DNA, the CDR3 is TGTGCCAGCAGCGTAGGGTTTCGGGCCTCCTACGAGCAGTACTTC. This codes for CASSVGFRASYEQYF.

The chain links TRBV7-3 to TRBJ2-7, with D possibly being TRBD2 (6 bases). V was trimmed by 4 bases and J by 2 bases, leaving 9 bases between them. The CDR3 covers 13 residues. Germline V gene sequence: CDR1 SGHTA, CDR2 FQGTGA. CDR3 protein: CASSSGGTYEQYF. The CDR3 DNA is TGTGCCAGCAGCTCCGGGGGAACCTACGAGCAGTACTTC.

V gene TRBV10-3 combines with J gene TRBJ2-6, with D possibly matching TRBD2 (5 bases). This CDR3 contains 17 residues. Trimming took off 4 bases at V and 2 bases at J, with 15 bases between the two ends. CDR1 is ENHRY, CDR2 SYGVKD, per germline. CDR3 DNA sequence: TGTGCCATCAGTGGCAGTCGGGGTGTAACTGGGGCCAACGTCCTGACTTTC. Translation: CAISGSRGVTGANVLTF.

The chain links TRBV16 to TRBJ1-2, with no clear D. The length of the CDR3 is 12 residues. Germline CDR1 reads KGHSY; CDR2 reads FQNENV. V was clipped by 2 bases and J by 8 bases, with 9 bases between them. CDR3 DNA: TGTGCCAGCAGCCAAAGATCACCCGGCTACACCTTC. Residues: CASSQRSPGYTF.

The rearrangement joins TRBV5-1 to TRBJ2-7; 7 bases map to TRBD1. This CDR3 comprises 14 residues. V was pared by 4 bases and J by 0 bases, with 4 bases of the junction left unmatched. Germline V gene sequence: CDR1 SGHRS, CDR2 YFSETQ. The CDR3 coding sequence is TGCGCCAGCAGCGACCGGGACAGCTCCTACGAGCAGTACTTC. Amino acids: CASSDRDSSYEQYF.

This rearrangement joins TRBV3-1 to TRBJ2-5; 7 bases agree with TRBD1. Germline V gene sequence: CDR1 LGHDT, CDR2 YNNKEL (reference sequence). This CDR3 is 16 amino acids long. The V and J ends lost 0 bases and 4 bases, in that order; junction bases with no gene match: 8. For the CDR3, the DNA is TGTGCCAGCAGCCAAGATCCCGTGACAGGGACAGAGACCCAGTACTTC. Its protein product is CASSQDPVTGTETQYF.

This clonotype was observed a single time. The J gene is TRBJ2-2, the V gene TRBV29-1; the D call may be TRBD1 or TRBD2 (5 bases each). Germline assignment: CDR1 SQVTM and CDR2 ANQGSEA. The CDR3 length is 14 residues. With 7 bases removed from V and 0 bases from J, the gap between germline ends came to 12 bases. The CDR3 sequence is CSGSVGANTGELFF. CDR3 nucleotides: TGCAGCGGGTCCGTGGGGGCGAACACCGGGGAGCTGTTTTTT.

CDR3 sequence: CAISGYSNQPQHF. The CDR3 DNA sequence: TGTGCCATCAGTGGATATAGCAATCAGCCCCAGCATTTT. The rearrangement uses TRBV10-3 and TRBJ1-5; D unresolved. Trimming removed 4 bases at V and 0 bases at J, with 4 bases between. The CDR3 is made up of 13 amino acids. Germline V gene data show CDR1 as ENHRY and CDR2 as SYGVKD.

This chain joins TRBV29-1 and TRBJ2-1; no firm D call. V lost 3 bases, J lost 11 bases, and 20 bases lay in between. Per the germline V gene, CDR1 is SQVTM and CDR2 is ANQGSEA. The CDR3 extends over 14 amino acids. The CDR3 nucleotides read TGCAGCGTTGATGGGCCGACCCAGAGTTCCCAGCAGTTCTTC. Encoded protein: CSVDGPTQSSQQFF.

This clonotype was seen more than once but under ten times. The DNA for the CDR3 is TGTGCCAGCAGTTACTCGGGCAGGGGACGCGGTTCACCCCTCCACTTT. Protein: CASSYSGRGRGSPLHF. The V and J genes are TRBV6-5 and TRBJ1-6, with a tentative D call TRBD1 (6 bases). In germline, CDR1 is MNHEY, CDR2 SVGAGI. The CDR3 totals 16 residues. The V gene lost 0 bases and the J gene lost 9 bases, with 15 bases spanning the gap.

The V and J genes are TRBV15 and TRBJ1-5; the D is unclear. The CDR3 runs 13 residues. The germline V gene has CDR1 LNHNV and CDR2 YYDKDF (reference sequence). V lost 5 bases and J 4 bases, leaving 9 bases between the germline ends. CDR3 nucleotides: TGTGCCACCAGCGCAACTACAAATCAGCCCCAGCATTTT. Protein: CATSATTNQPQHF.

This chain links TRBV10-3 with TRBJ2-5, with D possibly matching TRBD2 (6 bases). The CDR3 is 13 amino acids. Trimming removed 0 bases from V and 4 bases from J, with 6 bases in between. CDR1 ENHRY and CDR2 SYGVKD come from the germline V gene. The CDR3 region has the DNA TGTGCCATCAGTGAGTCCGGGGGAGAGACCCAGTACTTC. Its protein is CAISESGGETQYF.

The chain employs TRBV5-4 and TRBJ2-2; TRBD2 might be the D (5 bases). Between the trimmed V and J ends, which lost 4 bases and 6 bases, there was a span of 16 bases. The CDR3 loop spans 15 amino acids. The germline V gene has CDR1 SGHNT and CDR2 YYREEE (reference sequence). As DNA, the CDR3 is TGTGCCAGCAGCGATCCGGGGATAGTAGCCGGGGAGCTGTTTTTT. This codes for CASSDPGIVAGELFF.

The chain couples TRBV5-4 to TRBJ2-4; 7 nucleotides match TRBD2. Trimming cost V 0 bases and J 10 bases; bases outside gene matches: 10. Germline CDR1 SGHNT, CDR2 YYREEE (reference sequence). This CDR3 comprises 15 residues. CDR3: CASSLDPAGTIIQYF. CDR3 bases: TGTGCCAGCAGCTTGGATCCAGCGGGGACTATAATTCAGTACTTC.

The rearrangement uses TRBV30 and TRBJ2-1, with D maybe TRBD2 (5 bases). With 2 bases removed from V and 9 bases from J, the gap between germline ends came to 17 bases. This CDR3 contains 14 residues. Germline V lookup: CDR1 GTSNPN, CDR2 SVGIG (reference sequence). The CDR3, as DNA: TGTGCCTGGAGTACGAGGAGCGGCGTAGCTGAGCAGTTCTTC. This translates into CAWSTRSGVAEQFF.

This chain uses TRBV3-1 with TRBJ2-3; D remains unclear. V gave up 0 bases and J gave up 5 bases, with 9 bases separating them. CDR1 is LGHDT and CDR2 is YNNKEL in the germline V gene (reference sequence). This CDR3 has 14 residues. The CDR3 DNA reads TGTGCCAGCAGCCAAGAAGTCGTCGAAGATACGCAGTATTTT. This gives the protein CASSQEVVEDTQYF.

The V gene is TRBV6-5, the J gene TRBJ2-7; D gene uncertain. Trimming left V 0 bases short and J 7 bases short, with 7 bases between. This CDR3 contains 12 residues. Germline assignment: CDR1 MNHEY and CDR2 SVGAGI. CDR3 loop: CASSYSGGEQYV. The CDR3, as DNA: TGTGCCAGCAGTTACTCCGGTGGTGAGCAGTACGTC.

V is TRBV29-1 and J is TRBJ1-1; D is unclear. CDR1 SQVTM and CDR2 ANQGSEA come from the germline V gene. There are 14 residues in the CDR3. V was cut by 7 bases and J by 0 bases, with 15 bases left in between. CDR3 bases: TGCAGCGGAGGTCCAGGACCGATGAACACTGAAGCTTTCTTT. It specifies CSGGPGPMNTEAFF.

This chain connects TRBV7-8 to TRBJ2-5, with D possibly being TRBD1 (7 bases). Trimming stripped 1 base from V and 1 base from J, with 19 bases between. CDR1 and CDR2 (germline): SGHVS, FQNEAQ. The CDR3 contains 18 residues. The CDR3 bases are TGTGCCAGCAGCTTAGGCCCCAGGGTCAGGGGGGTCCAAGAGACCCAGTACTTC. This codes for CASSLGPRVRGVQETQYF. The full variable domain, rest sourced from reference TRBV7-8 and TRBJ2-5, is GAGVSQSPRYKVAKRGQDVALRCDPISGHVSLFWYQQALGQGPEFLTYFQNEAQLDKSGLPSDRFFAERPEGSVSTLKIQRTQQEDSAVYLCASSLGPRVRGVQETQYFGPGTRLLVL.

This chain uses TRBV20-1 with TRBJ1-2; D unresolved. This CDR3 is built from 13 residues. Germline CDR1 and CDR2: DFQATT and SNEGSKA (reference sequence). Trimming shortened V by 6 bases and J by 8 bases, and 19 bases separated the two germline ends. The CDR3 DNA reads as TGCAGTGCGAACGACCCTCCCCGTAAGGGCTACACCTTC. Translation gives CSANDPPRKGYTF.

This sequence joins TRBV20-1 and TRBJ1-2; D is undetermined. V gave up 6 bases and J gave up 3 bases, with 20 bases separating them. In germline, CDR1 is DFQATT, CDR2 SNEGSKA (reference sequence). The CDR3 is 15 amino acids. CDR3: CSAPGLRGGDYGYTF. The CDR3 DNA follows: TGCAGTGCCCCGGGGTTGCGCGGTGGGGACTATGGCTACACCTTC.